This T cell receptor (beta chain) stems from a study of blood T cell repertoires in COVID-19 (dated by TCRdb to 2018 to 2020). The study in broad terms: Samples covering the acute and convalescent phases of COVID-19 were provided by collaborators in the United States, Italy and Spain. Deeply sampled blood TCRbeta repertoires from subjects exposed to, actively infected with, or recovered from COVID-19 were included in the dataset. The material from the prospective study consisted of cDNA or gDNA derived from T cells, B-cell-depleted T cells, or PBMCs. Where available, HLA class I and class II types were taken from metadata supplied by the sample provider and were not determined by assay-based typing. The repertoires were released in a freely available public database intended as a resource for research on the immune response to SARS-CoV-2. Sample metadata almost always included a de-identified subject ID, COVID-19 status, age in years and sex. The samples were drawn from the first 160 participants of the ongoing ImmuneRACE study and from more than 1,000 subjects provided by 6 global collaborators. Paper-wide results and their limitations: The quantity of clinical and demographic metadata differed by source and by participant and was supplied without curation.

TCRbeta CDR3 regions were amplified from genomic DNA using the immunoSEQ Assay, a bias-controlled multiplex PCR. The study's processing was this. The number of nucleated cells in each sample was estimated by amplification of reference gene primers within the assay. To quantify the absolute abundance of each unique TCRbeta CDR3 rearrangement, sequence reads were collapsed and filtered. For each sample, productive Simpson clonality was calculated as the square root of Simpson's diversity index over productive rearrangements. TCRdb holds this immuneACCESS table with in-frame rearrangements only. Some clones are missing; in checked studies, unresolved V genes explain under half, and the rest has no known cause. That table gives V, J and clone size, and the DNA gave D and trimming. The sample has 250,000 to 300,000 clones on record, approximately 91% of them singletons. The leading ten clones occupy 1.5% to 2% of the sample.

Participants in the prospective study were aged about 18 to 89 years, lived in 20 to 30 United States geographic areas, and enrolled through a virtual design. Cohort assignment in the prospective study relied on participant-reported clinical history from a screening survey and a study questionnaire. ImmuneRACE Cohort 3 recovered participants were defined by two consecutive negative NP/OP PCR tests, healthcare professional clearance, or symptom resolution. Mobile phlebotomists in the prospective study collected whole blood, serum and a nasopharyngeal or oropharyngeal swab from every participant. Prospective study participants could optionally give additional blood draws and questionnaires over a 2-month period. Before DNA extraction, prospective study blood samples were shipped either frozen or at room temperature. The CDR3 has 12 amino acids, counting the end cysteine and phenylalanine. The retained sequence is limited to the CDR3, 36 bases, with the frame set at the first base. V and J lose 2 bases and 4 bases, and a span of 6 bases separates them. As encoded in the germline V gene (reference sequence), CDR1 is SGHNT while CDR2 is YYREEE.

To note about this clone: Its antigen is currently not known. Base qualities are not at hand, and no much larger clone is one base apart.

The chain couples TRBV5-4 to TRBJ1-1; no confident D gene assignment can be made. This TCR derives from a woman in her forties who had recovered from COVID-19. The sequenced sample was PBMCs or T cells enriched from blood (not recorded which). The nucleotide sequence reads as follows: TGTGCCAGCAGCTTTGGCGGCACTGAAGCTTTCTTT. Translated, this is CASSFGGTEAFF.